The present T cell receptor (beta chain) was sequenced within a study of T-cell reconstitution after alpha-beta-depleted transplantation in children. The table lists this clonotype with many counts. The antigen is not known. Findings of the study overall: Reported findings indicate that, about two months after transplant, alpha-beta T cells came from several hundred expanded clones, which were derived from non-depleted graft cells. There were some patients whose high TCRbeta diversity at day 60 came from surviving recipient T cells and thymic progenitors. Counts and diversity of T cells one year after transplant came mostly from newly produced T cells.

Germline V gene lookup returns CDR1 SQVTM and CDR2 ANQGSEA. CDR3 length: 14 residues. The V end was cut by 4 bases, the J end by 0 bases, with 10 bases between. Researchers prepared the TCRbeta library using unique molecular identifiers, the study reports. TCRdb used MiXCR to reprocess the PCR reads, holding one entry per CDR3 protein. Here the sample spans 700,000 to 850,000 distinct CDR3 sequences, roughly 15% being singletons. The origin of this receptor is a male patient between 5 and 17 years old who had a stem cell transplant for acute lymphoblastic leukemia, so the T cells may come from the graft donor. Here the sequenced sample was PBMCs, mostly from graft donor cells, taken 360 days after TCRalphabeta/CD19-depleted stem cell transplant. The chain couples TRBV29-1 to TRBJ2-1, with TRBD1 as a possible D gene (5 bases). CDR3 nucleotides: TGCAGCGTTGTTGATACAGGCTCCTACAATGAGCAGTTCTTC. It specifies CSVVDTGSYNEQFF.